The text below deals with one TCR beta chain. Its specificity is not known. This sample was included in a study of T-cell memory formation after mild COVID-19. Study context: In these data, TCR clusters were largely donor specific.

Researchers used 5'RACE with constant-segment primers to make TCR alpha and TCR beta cDNA libraries that carry sample barcodes and UMIs. Each CDR3 protein is one row after TCRdb ran MiXCR on the 5' RACE reads. The sample lists approximately 560,000 distinct CDR3 sequences; around 16% were seen once. General observations from the study: Clones from the second wave (peaking day 37) had unconfirmed SARS-CoV-2 specificity. Clones that got smaller from day 15 to 85 had even CD4/CD8, while clones growing later tipped toward CD4+.

The CDR3 spans 15 residues. Germline lookup yields CDR1 SEHNR and CDR2 FQNEAQ (reference sequence). The V gene lost 5 bases and the J gene lost 1 base, with 14 bases spanning the gap. The chain employs TRBV7-9 and TRBJ1-1; a possible D gene is TRBD1 (6 bases). The source of this sequence is an adult woman who had mild COVID-19 (a few samples of this study predate the infection). Cell type and time point are not known. The specimen sequenced was PBMCs or a T cell subset sorted from them (not recorded which). The DNA of the CDR3 is TGTGCCAGCAGCAAAGGGGGACGGTCGAACACTGAAGCTTTCTTT. Translation: CASSKGGRSNTEAFF.